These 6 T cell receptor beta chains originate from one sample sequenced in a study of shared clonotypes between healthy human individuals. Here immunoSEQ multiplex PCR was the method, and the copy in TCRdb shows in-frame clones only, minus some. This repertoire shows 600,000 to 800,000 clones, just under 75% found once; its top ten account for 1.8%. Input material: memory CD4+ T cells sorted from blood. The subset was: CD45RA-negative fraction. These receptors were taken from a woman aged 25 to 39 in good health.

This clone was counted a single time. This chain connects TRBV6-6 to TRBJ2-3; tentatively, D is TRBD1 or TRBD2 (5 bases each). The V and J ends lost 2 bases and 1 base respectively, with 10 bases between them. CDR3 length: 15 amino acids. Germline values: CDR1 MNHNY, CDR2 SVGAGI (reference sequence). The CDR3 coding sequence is TGTGCCAGCAGTTACGGGCAGGGAGGCACAGATACGCAGTATTTT. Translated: CASSYGQGGTDTQYF.

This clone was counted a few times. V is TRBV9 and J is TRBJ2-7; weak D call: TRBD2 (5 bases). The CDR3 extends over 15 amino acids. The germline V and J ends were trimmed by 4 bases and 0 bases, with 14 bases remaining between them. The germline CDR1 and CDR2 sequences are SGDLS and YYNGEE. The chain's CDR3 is CASSLAEASSYEQYF. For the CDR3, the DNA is TGTGCCAGCAGCCTTGCGGAGGCTAGCTCCTACGAGCAGTACTTC.

CDR3 DNA sequence: TGTGCCAGCAGCGTAGTCTCCTCTGGAAACACCATATATTTT. It is translated as CASSVVSSGNTIYF. V usage is TRBV9 and J usage is TRBJ1-3, with D hard to call. Looked up from germline, CDR1 is SGDLS and CDR2 is YYNGEE. V lost 0 bases and J lost 0, with 4 bases in between. CDR3 length: 14 amino acids.

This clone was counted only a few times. The chain's CDR3 is CSVHMAGQGRAGGYTF. The CDR3 nucleotides are TGCAGCGTGCATATGGCGGGGCAGGGCCGGGCGGGAGGCTACACCTTC. The gene calls are TRBV29-1 and TRBJ1-2; D may be TRBD1 (5 bases). Per the germline V gene, CDR1 is SQVTM and CDR2 is ANQGSEA. Between the trimmed V and J ends, which lost 6 bases and 8 bases, there was a span of 28 bases. This CDR3 is built from 16 residues.

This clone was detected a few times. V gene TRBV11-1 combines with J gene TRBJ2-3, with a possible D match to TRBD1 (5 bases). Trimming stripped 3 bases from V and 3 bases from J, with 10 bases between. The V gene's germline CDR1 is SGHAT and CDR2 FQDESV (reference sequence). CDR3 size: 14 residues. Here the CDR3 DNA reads TGTGCCAGCAGCTTGGGCAGGGTAACAGATACGCAGTATTTT. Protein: CASSLGRVTDTQYF.

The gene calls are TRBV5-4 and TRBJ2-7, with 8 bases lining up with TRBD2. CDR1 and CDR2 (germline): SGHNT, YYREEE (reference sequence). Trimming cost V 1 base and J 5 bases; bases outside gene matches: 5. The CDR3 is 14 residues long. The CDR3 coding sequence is TGTGCCAGCAGCTTGTTGCGGGAGGACGACGAGCAGTACTTC. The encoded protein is CASSLLREDDEQYF.